The clone carrying this T cell receptor beta chain was picked up one time. The source of the sample is a study of T cell responses to AZD1222 COVID-19 vaccine. Germline values: CDR1 KGHSH, CDR2 LQKENI. The CDR3 has 13 amino acids. The ends lost 4 bases at V and 9 bases at J; junction bases unmatched: 3. The repertoire was sequenced with immunoSEQ multiplex PCR; TCRdb's copy has only in-frame clones and lacks some. Of 150,000 or so clones listed, 90% to 95% are singletons. Sequenced material: peripheral blood, taken on day 0 of AZD1222 vaccination. This chain joins TRBV18 and TRBJ2-1, with TRBD1 identical over 10 bases. The TCR was taken from an adult in good health. The CDR3 region is CASSLRDRGEQFF. The CDR3 region has the DNA TGTGCCAGCTCACTCCGGGACAGGGGTGAGCAGTTCTTC.